This record covers a single TCR beta chain. This clone occurred a few times. It has no known antigen specificity. Base-call qualities are not available, and no considerably larger clone is one nucleotide away. The data stem from a study of persistence of HIV-infected CD4 T cells (dated by TCRdb to the early 2020s). For context, the study as a whole: The median time the participants had spent on suppressive ART was more than 7 years. TCRbeta sequencing assessed the clonality of all cells in each sorted population, while proviral sequencing assessed the clonality of infected cells. Peripheral blood samples of up to roughly 200 mL were taken at multiple time points, with the exception of a couple of participants who underwent leukapheresis at a single time point. For the TCR cluster analysis across participants, 8 participants were included for CMV and more than 5 participants for Gag. CMV- and HIV-1 Gag-responding CD4+ T cells were isolated from ART-treated individuals so that antigen-driven clonal expansion of HIV-1-infected cells could be examined.

The immunoSEQ hsTCRB assay version 4 in survey mode was used to sequence TCRbeta repertoires from genomic DNA. Genomic DNA was diluted to roughly 9.3 ng/uL, and up to 1 ug per sample was used for TCRbeta sequencing. As for how the authors treated the data: TCRbeta data were analyzed in ImmunoSeq Analyzer 3.0, with diversity computed on productive nucleotide rearrangements. Using the Immunarch R package, lower-bound TCR diversity was estimated with the improved Chao index and clonality was estimated with the Gini coefficient. Different nucleotide rearrangements encoding the same CDR3beta amino acid sequence were treated as distinct clonotypes. Differential abundance analysis found TCRbeta sequences that were significantly enriched in antigen-responding cells compared with anti-CD3/anti-CD28-activated cells. GLIPH2 clustered TCRs by predicted peptide-MHC specificity, both within individual participants and across merged participant data sets. What TCRdb holds here is the immuneACCESS table cut down to in-frame rearrangements. Part of the clones is not present; checked against another copy, under half of the missing clones reflect an unresolved V gene, and the others are unexplained. D and trimming come from the DNA, and the V and J calls and clone size come from that table. The sample table holds 13,000 or so clones, of which over 65% were seen once. The ten largest clones take up less than 8.5% of the sample.

Overall study results and their limits: TCRbeta richness in CMV- and Gag-responding cells was significantly lower than in anti-CD3/anti-CD28-responding cells; CMV-responding cells had higher oligoclonality than CD3/CD28-stimulated and Gag-responding cells. The study involved few individuals and tested only a limited range of antigens. Bulk TCR analyses could not be restricted to the rare CMV-responding cells that actually carried HIV-1 proviruses. A correlation was observed between TCR oligoclonality and proviral oligoclonality within the same sorted populations. Antigen-responding cells were enriched for degenerate expanded CDR3beta sequences, which suggests convergent selection of CD4+ responses to CMV and Gag.

The CDR3 runs 15 amino acids, cysteine and phenylalanine included. Only the CDR3 portion is preserved as DNA: 45 bases, with reading frame beginning at the first base. Cut back by 4 bases and 4 bases, the V and J ends lie 17 bases apart. CDR1 SGHRS and CDR2 YFSETQ were looked up in the germline V gene. Per the publication, the treatment or condition label means: suppressive antiretroviral therapy. A pool of overlapping 15-mer peptides from HIV-1 Gag, at around 1 ug per peptide per mL, was used to stimulate the cells. Responding CD4+ T cells were sorted by upregulation of both CD40 ligand and CD69. HIV-1-infected adults in whom suppressive ART had been started during chronic infection were enrolled as participants. Plasma HIV-1 RNA had been undetectable (below 50 copies/mL) in participants for at least 4 years. To be included, participants needed a CD4+ T cell count above 400 cells/uL and a positive CMV serology. Before stimulation, PBMCs were isolated using density centrifugation and depleted of CD8+ T cells. For 18 hours, CD8-depleted PBMCs were stimulated with anti-CD28/CD49d costimulation, a CD40-blocking antibody, and enfuvirtide, which was added to prevent new infections. Cells were sorted on a Beckman Coulter MoFlo Legacy or XDP sorter, with propidium iodide excluding dead cells. Genomic DNA was extracted with the QIAamp DNA Mini Kit for samples above one million cells, otherwise with the Quick-DNA Microprep Kit.

The clonotype comes from an adult man with HIV who was CMV-seropositive. This sequence uses TRBV5-1 and TRBJ1-1; confidence is insufficient to name the D gene. This sample comprised CD4+ T cells sorted from PBMCs after roughly 18-hour stimulation, obtained from a patient who received antiretroviral therapy. The cell subset or site label of this sample denotes: CD40L+CD69+ CD4 T cells responding to HIV-1 Gag peptides. The DNA reads as follows: TGCGCCAGCAGCCCGGACGTGAGCCTAGCCACTGAAGCTTTCTTT. Translated, this is CASSPDVSLATEAFF.